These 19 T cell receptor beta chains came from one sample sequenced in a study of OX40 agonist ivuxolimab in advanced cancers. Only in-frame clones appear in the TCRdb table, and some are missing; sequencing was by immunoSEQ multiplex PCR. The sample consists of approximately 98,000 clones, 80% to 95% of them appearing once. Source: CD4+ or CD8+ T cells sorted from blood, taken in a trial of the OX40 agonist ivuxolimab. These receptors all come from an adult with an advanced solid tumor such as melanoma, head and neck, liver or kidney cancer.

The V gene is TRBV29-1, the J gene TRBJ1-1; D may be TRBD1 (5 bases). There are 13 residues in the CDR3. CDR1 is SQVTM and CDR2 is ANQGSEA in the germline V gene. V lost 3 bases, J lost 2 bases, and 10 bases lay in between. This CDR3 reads CSVDPGRNTEAFF. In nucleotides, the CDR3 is TGCAGCGTTGATCCGGGACGTAACACTGAAGCTTTCTTT.

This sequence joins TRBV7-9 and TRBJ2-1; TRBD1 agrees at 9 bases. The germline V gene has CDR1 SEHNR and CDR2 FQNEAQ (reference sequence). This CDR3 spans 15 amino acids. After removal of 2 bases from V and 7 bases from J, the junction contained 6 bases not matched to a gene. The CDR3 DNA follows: TGTGCCAGCAGCTTAACGGGACAGGGTACGAATGAGCAGTTCTTC. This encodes CASSLTGQGTNEQFF.

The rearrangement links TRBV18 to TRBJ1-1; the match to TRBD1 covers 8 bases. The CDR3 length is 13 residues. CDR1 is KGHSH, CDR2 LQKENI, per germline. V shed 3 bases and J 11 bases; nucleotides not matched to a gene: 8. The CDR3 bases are TGTGCCAGCTCACCGTCAGGGACAGGAGAGGCTTTCTTT. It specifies CASSPSGTGEAFF.

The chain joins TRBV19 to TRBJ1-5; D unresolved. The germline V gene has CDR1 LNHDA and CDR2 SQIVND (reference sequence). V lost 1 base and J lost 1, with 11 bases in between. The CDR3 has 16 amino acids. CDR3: CASSIGQALSNQPQHF. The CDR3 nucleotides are TGTGCCAGTAGTATAGGTCAGGCTTTGAGCAATCAGCCCCAGCATTTT.

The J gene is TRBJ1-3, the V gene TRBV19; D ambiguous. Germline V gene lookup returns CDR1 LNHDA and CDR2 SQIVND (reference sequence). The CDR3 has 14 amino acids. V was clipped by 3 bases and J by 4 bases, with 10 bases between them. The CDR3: CASSMGGLGNTIYF. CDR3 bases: TGTGCCAGTAGTATGGGCGGACTCGGAAACACCATATATTTT.

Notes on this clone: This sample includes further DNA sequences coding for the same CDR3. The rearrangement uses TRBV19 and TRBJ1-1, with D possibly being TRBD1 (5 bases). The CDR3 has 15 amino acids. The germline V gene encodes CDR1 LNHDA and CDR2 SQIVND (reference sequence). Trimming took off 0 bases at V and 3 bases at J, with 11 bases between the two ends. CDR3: CASSIDPGGDTEAFF. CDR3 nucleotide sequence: TGTGCCAGTAGTATAGATCCGGGGGGGGACACTGAAGCTTTCTTT.

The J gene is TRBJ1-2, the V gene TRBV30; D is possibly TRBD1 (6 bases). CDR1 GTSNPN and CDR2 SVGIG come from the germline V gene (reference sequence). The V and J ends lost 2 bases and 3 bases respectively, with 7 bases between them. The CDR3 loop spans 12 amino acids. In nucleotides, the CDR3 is TGTGCCTGGAGTACAGGGTACTATGGCTACACCTTC. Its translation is CAWSTGYYGYTF.

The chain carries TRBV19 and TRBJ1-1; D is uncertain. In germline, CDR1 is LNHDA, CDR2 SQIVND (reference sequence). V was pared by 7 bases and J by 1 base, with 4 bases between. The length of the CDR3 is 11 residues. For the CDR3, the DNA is TGTGCCAGTATAAGGAACACTGAAGCTTTCTTT. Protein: CASIRNTEAFF.

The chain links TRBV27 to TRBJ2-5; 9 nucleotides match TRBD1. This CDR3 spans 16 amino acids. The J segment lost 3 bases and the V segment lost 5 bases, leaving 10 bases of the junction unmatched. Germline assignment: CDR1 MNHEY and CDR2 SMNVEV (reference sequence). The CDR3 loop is CASSPHPGQGEETQYF. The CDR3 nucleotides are TGTGCCAGCAGTCCACACCCGGGACAGGGAGAAGAGACCCAGTACTTC.

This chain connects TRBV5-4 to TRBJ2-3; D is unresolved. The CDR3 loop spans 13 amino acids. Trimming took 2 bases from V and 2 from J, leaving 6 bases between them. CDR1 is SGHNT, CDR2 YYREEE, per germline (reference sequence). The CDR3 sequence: CASSLSNTDTQYF. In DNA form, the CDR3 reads TGTGCCAGCAGCTTATCTAACACAGATACGCAGTATTTT.

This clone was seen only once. Written as DNA, the CDR3 is TGTGCCATCAGTGAGCCCAGGGGGACAGGGGCTGAAGCTTTCTTT. This codes for CAISEPRGTGAEAFF. This rearrangement joins TRBV10-3 to TRBJ1-1; TRBD1 matches 10 bases. The CDR3 totals 15 residues. Germline V gene data show CDR1 as ENHRY and CDR2 as SYGVKD. Trimming took 2 bases from V and 6 from J; bases not matched to a gene: 6.

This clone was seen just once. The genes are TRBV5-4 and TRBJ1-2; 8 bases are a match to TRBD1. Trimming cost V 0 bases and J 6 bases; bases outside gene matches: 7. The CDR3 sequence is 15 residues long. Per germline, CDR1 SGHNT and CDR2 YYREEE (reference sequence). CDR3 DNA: TGTGCCAGCAGCTTGGGTCAGGGGGCGGATAATGGCTACACCTTC. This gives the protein CASSLGQGADNGYTF.

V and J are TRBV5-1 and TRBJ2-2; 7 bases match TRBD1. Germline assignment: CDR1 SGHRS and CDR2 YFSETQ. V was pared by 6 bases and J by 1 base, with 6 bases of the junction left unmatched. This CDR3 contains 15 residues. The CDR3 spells CASNPGQRNTGELFF. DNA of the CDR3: TGCGCCAGCAACCCGGGACAGAGGAACACCGGGGAGCTGTTTTTT.

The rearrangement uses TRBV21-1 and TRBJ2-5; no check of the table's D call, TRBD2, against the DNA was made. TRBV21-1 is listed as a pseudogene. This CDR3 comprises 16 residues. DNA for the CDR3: TGTGCCAGCAACGTGACTAGCGGGGGGGTTAGGGAGACCCAGTACTTC. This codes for CASNVTSGGVRETQYF.

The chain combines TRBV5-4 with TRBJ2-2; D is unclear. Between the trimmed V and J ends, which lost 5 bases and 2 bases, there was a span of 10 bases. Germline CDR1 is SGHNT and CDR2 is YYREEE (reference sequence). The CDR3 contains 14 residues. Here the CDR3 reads CASSPLTNTGELFF. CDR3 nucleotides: TGTGCCAGCAGTCCCCTTACTAACACCGGGGAGCTGTTTTTT.

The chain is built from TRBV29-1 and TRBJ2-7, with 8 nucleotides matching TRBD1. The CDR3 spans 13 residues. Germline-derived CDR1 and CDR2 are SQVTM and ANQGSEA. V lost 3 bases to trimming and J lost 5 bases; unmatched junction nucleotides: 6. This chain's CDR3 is CSVELTGGNEQYF. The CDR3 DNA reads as TGCAGCGTTGAGCTAACAGGGGGGAACGAGCAGTACTTC.

The CDR3 region is CASSTGTSGSGEQFF. CDR3 sequence (DNA): TGTGCCAGTAGTACCGGGACTAGCGGGAGTGGTGAGCAGTTCTTC. The chain has TRBV19 and TRBJ2-1; 14 bases agree with TRBD2. This CDR3 comprises 15 residues. Germline CDR1 is LNHDA and CDR2 is SQIVND (reference sequence). V shed 4 bases, J shed 9 bases, and the junction held 5 bases outside the gene matches.

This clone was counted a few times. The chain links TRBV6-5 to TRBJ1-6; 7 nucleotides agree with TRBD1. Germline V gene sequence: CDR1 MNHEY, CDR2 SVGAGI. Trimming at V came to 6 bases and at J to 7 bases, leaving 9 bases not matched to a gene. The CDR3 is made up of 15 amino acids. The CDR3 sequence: CASSPRQGFNSPLHF. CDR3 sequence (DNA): TGTGCCAGCAGCCCTCGACAGGGTTTCAATTCACCCCTCCACTTT.

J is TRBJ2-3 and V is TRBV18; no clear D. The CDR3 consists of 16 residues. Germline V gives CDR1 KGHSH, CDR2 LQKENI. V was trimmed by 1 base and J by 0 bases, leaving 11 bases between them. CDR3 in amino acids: CASSPQGPSSTDTQYF. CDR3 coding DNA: TGTGCCAGCTCACCACAGGGCCCCAGTAGCACAGATACGCAGTATTTT.